The 2 T cell receptor beta chains presented below share a single source sample, sequenced in a study of blood T cell repertoires in COVID-19. TCRdb's copy holds only in-frame clones and misses some; the assay was immunoSEQ multiplex PCR. The sample carries around 100,000 clones, 80% to 85% recorded once. Sample: peripheral blood. Source of these receptors: a woman aged 70-85 years with acute or convalescent COVID-19.

The chain has TRBV7-8 and TRBJ2-1; D gene ambiguous. The CDR3 sequence is 14 residues long. V was clipped by 3 bases and J by 8 bases, with 14 bases between them. CDR1 is SGHVS and CDR2 is FQNEAQ in the germline V gene. CDR3 protein: CASSFYILEDEQFF. The CDR3 nucleotides read TGTGCCAGCAGCTTTTACATCCTTGAGGATGAGCAGTTCTTC.

The sample holds one count of this clone. V is TRBV6-5 and J is TRBJ2-7, with D unclear. Germline CDR1 MNHEY, CDR2 SVGAGI. Trimming shortened V by 6 bases and J by 4 bases, and 7 bases separated the two germline ends. The CDR3 is 11 residues long. The CDR3 nucleotides are TGTGCCAGCAGAGCCTTTTACGAGCAGTACTTC. Protein product: CASRAFYEQYF.